These 5 T cell receptor beta chains share one sample of origin, sequenced in a study of cytomegalovirus exposure and HLA in healthy donors. The PCR had 60 Vbeta and 13 Jbeta primers. Clones were read by immunoSEQ multiplex PCR, and TCRdb kept only the in-frame ones, dropping some. The top ten hold 2.5% to 3% of the sample, which has some 200,000 clones, roughly 70% seen once. Sequenced sample: PBMCs. These receptors were collected from a man between 40 and 49 years old in good health and CMV-seropositive.

This CDR3 reads CAGGLPNTEAFF. DNA of the CDR3: TGTGCAGGAGGGCTACCGAACACTGAAGCTTTCTTT. The V and J genes are TRBV7-9 and TRBJ1-1, with no clear D. This CDR3 is 12 amino acids long. Per the germline V gene, CDR1 is SEHNR and CDR2 is FQNEAQ (reference sequence).

The chain recombines TRBV7-9 with TRBJ2-1; 10 bases match TRBD1. Per the germline V gene, CDR1 is SEHNR and CDR2 is FQNEAQ (reference sequence). The CDR3 has 14 residues. The ends lost 6 bases at V and 8 bases at J; junction bases unmatched: 7. The CDR3 DNA reads as TGTGCCAGCAGTGGGACAGGGGTTTACTATGAGCAGTTCTTC. Protein sequence: CASSGTGVYYEQFF.

A few counts support this clone. V and J are TRBV7-9 and TRBJ2-7, with D tentatively TRBD1 (6 bases). V was trimmed by 7 bases and J by 3 bases, leaving 13 bases between them. The CDR3 has 13 residues. Germline CDR1 is SEHNR and CDR2 is FQNEAQ (reference sequence). CDR3 residues: CASTVGQNYEQYF. The DNA for the CDR3 is TGTGCCAGCACCGTGGGACAAAACTACGAGCAGTACTTC.

The chain is built from TRBV29-1 and TRBJ1-1, with 8 positions matching TRBD1. Germline lookup yields CDR1 SQVTM and CDR2 ANQGSEA. The CDR3 has 11 residues. Trimming cost V 0 bases and J 11 bases; bases outside gene matches: 2. This chain's CDR3 is CSVEEGQAAFF. The CDR3 DNA follows: TGCAGCGTTGAAGAGGGACAGGCGGCTTTCTTT. The complete variable domain, with remaining parts taken from reference TRBV29-1 and TRBJ1-1, reads SAVISQKPSRDICQRGTSLTIQCQVDSQVTMMFWYRQQPGQSLTLIATANQGSEATYESGFVIDKFPISRPNLTFSTLTVSNMSPEDSSIYLCSVEEGQAAFFGQGTRLTVV.

The chain joins TRBV4-1 to TRBJ2-4; D not resolved. Trimming stripped 1 base from V and 6 bases from J, with 4 bases between. Germline CDR1 MGHRA, CDR2 YSYEKL. The CDR3 has 12 amino acids. The CDR3 DNA follows: TGCGCCAGCAGCCAAGGGCCAAACATTCAGTACTTC. Translated: CASSQGPNIQYF.